These T cell receptor beta chains were read from a single sample in a study of graft-versus-host responses after intestinal transplantation. These receptors have no identified antigens. Profiling relied on immunoSEQ multiplex PCR, and the TCRdb table lists in-frame clones only, not all of them. The table lists roughly 80,000 clones, about nine tenths of them singletons. The sample was unstimulated CD8+ T cells sorted from spleen or lymph node cells, taken before transplant. All receptors come from a human donor who was the organ donor for an intestinal transplant. Both conserved end residues are part of each CDR3. Fields, in order: J gene, D gene, V gene, clone size, CDR3 protein, CDR3 DNA. D genes are given only for firm matches. The size entry is marked missing in some rows and otherwise reads once, few, many or a size class.

J: TRBJ2-3
D: .
V: TRBV27
size: .
CDR3: CASPRVGGGRITDTQYF
DNA: TGTGCCAGCCCTAGGGTGGGGGGGGGCCGAATCACAGATACGCAGTATTTT

J: TRBJ2-5
D: .
V: TRBV5-1
size: .
CDR3: CASSLAGGAETQYF
DNA: TGCGCCAGCAGCTTGGCAGGGGGGGCAGAGACCCAGTACTTC

J: TRBJ1-4
D: TRBD1
V: TRBV2
size: .
CDR3: CASTSRQGQREKLFF
DNA: TGTGCCAGCACCTCCAGACAGGGTCAACGGGAAAAACTGTTTTTT

J: TRBJ2-1
D: .
V: TRBV28
size: .
CDR3: CASSLSSGYNEQFF
DNA: TGTGCCAGCAGTTTATCTTCGGGCTACAATGAGCAGTTCTTC

J: TRBJ2-3
D: TRBD1
V: TRBV5-4
size: .
CDR3: CAISGGTGVIDTQYF
DNA: TGTGCCATATCAGGGGGGACAGGGGTTATAGATACGCAGTATTTT

J: TRBJ2-1
D: TRBD2
V: TRBV5-1
size: .
CDR3: CASSFTSGGARSRNEQFF
DNA: TGCGCCAGCAGCTTCACTAGCGGGGGGGCCCGGTCGCGGAATGAGCAGTTCTTC

J: TRBJ2-3
D: TRBD2
V: TRBV5-4
size: .
CDR3: CASSVLSGVDTDTQYF
DNA: TGTGCCAGCAGTGTTCTAAGCGGGGTAGACACAGATACGCAGTATTTT

J: TRBJ2-7
D: .
V: TRBV4-1
size: once
CDR3: CASSQVGTVSSYEQYF
DNA: TGCGCCAGCAGCCAAGTTGGAACCGTAAGCTCCTACGAGCAGTACTTC

J: TRBJ2-3
D: .
V: TRBV6-5
size: .
CDR3: CASSYSGTDTQYF
DNA: TGTGCCAGCAGTTATTCTGGAACAGATACGCAGTATTTT

J: TRBJ2-2
D: .
V: TRBV28
size: .
CDR3: CASSLRTVNTGELFF
DNA: TGTGCCAGCAGTTTGAGGACAGTCAACACCGGGGAGCTGTTTTTT

J: TRBJ1-1
D: .
V: TRBV4-2
size: .
CDR3: CASSQTRTLQGAFF
DNA: TGTGCCAGCAGCCAAACCAGGACCTTGCAAGGGGCTTTCTTT

J: TRBJ1-6
D: .
V: TRBV9
size: .
CDR3: CASVVAGVSIVRNSPLHF
DNA: TGTGCCAGCGTCGTGGCAGGGGTATCTATAGTAAGGAATTCACCCCTCCACTTT

J: TRBJ1-1
D: .
V: TRBV5-1
size: .
CDR3: CASSFGGGTEAFF
DNA: TGCGCCAGCAGCTTTGGAGGGGGCACTGAAGCTTTCTTT

J: TRBJ1-1
D: .
V: TRBV7-3
size: .
CDR3: CASSLSGGLNTEAFF
DNA: TGTGCCAGCAGCTTAAGTGGGGGGCTGAACACTGAAGCTTTCTTT

J: TRBJ1-1
D: TRBD1
V: TRBV27
size: .
CDR3: CASSSLTGLDTEAFF
DNA: TGTGCCAGCAGTTCACTGACAGGGTTGGACACTGAAGCTTTCTTT

J: TRBJ2-7
D: TRBD1
V: TRBV6-5
size: .
CDR3: CASSYRDSYEQYF
DNA: TGTGCCAGCAGTTACCGGGACAGCTACGAGCAGTACTTC